The sequence of this T cell receptor (beta chain) was determined in a study of blood T cell repertoires in COVID-19. The germline V gene encodes CDR1 MGHRA and CDR2 YSYEKL. The CDR3 consists of 15 residues. V was trimmed by 4 bases and J by 3 bases, leaving 15 bases between them. Assay: immunoSEQ multiplex PCR; the TCRdb copy retains only in-frame clones and omits some. Of about 250,000 clones listed, approximately 89% are singletons. Participants had their cohort set by participant-reported clinical history. This sequence originates from a woman in her twenties or thirties with acute COVID-19. Sequenced: PBMCs or T cells enriched from blood (not recorded which). The chain joins TRBV4-1 to TRBJ1-1; D is uncertain. CDR3 bases: TGCGCCAGCAGCCTTCTGAGGGAGGGTGACACTGAAGCTTTCTTT. Translating gives CASSLLREGDTEAFF.